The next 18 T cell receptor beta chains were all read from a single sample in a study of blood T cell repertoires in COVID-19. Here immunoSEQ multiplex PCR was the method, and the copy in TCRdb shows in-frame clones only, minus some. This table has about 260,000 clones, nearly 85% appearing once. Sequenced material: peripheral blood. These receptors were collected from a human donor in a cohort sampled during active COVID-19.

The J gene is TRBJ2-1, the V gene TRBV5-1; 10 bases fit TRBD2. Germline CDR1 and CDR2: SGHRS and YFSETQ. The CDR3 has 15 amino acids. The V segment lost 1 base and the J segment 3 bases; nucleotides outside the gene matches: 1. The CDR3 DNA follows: TGCGCCAGCAGCTTGTCTAGCGGGAGCTACAATGAGCAGTTCTTC. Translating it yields CASSLSSGSYNEQFF. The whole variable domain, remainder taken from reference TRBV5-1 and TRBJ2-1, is KAGVTQTPRYLIKTRGQQVTLSCSPISGHRSVSWYQQTPGQGLQFLFEYFSETQRNKGNFPGRFSGRQFSNSRSEMNVSTLELGDSALYLCASSLSSGSYNEQFFGPGTRLTVL.

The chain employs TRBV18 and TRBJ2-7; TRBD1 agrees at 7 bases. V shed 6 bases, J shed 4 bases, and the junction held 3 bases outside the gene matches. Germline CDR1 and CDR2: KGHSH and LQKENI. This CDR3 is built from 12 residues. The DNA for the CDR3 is TGTGCCAGCTCCCAGGACAGGTACGAGCAGTACTTC. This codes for CASSQDRYEQYF. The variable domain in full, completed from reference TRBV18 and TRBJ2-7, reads NAGVMQNPRHLVRRRGQEARLRCSPMKGHSHVYWYRQLPEEGLKFMVYLQKENIIDESGMPKERFSAEFPKEGPSILRIQQVVRGDSAAYFCASSQDRYEQYFGPGTRLTVT.

CDR3 sequence (DNA): TGTGCCAGCAGCTTTCGGGGGACGCCTTCATCCACAGATACGCAGTATTTT. Amino acid sequence: CASSFRGTPSSTDTQYF. The chain uses TRBV7-2 and TRBJ2-3, with D possibly TRBD2 on 6 matching bases. The CDR3 loop spans 17 amino acids. The V gene lost 3 bases and the J gene lost 2 bases, with 18 bases spanning the gap. Germline CDR1 SGHTA, CDR2 FQGNSA.

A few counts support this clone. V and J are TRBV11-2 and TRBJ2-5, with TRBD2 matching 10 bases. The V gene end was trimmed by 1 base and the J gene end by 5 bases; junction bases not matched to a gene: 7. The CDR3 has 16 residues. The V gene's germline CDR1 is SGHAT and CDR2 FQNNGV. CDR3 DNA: TGTGCCAGCAGCTTAGCAGCGGGAGGGCCTCGTGAGACCCAGTACTTC. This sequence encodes CASSLAAGGPRETQYF.

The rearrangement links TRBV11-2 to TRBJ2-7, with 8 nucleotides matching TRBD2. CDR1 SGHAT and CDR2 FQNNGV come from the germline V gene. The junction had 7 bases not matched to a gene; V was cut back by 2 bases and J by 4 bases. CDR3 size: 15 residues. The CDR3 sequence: CASSLLWREEYEQYF. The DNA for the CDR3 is TGTGCCAGCAGCTTATTGTGGCGGGAGGAGTACGAGCAGTACTTC.

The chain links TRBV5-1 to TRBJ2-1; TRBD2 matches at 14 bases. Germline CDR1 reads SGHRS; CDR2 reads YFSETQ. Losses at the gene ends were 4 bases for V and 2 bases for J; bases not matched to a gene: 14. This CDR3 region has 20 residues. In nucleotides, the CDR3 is TGCGCCAGCAGCCTCCTTGGGGGACTAGCGGGAGATGGCGCCTACAATGAGCAGTTCTTC. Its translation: CASSLLGGLAGDGAYNEQFF.

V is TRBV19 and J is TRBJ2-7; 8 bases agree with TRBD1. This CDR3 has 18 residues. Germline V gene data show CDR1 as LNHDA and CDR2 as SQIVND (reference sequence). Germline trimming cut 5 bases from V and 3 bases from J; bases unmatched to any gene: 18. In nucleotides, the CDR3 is TGTGCCAGTAGTCCTTGGACAGGGAGGTCCCCTAGAGACTACGAGCAGTACTTC. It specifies CASSPWTGRSPRDYEQYF.

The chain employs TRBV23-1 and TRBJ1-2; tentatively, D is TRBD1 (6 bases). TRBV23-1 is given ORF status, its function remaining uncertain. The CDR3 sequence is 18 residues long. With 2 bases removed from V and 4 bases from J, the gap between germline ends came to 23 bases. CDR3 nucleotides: TGCGCCAGCAGTCAACCGGCCCAGGGCAGGGGAGAGGTCTATGGCTACACCTTC. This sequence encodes CASSQPAQGRGEVYGYTF.

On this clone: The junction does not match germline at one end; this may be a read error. The CDR3 nucleotides read TGTGCTAGCAGCGCGAGGACAGGGAGGAATGAAAAACTGTTTTTT. This encodes CASSARTGRNEKLFF. This chain joins TRBV7-7 and TRBJ1-4, with TRBD1 identical over 8 bases. CDR1 and CDR2 (germline): SSHAT, FNYEAQ (reference sequence). The CDR3 has 15 residues.

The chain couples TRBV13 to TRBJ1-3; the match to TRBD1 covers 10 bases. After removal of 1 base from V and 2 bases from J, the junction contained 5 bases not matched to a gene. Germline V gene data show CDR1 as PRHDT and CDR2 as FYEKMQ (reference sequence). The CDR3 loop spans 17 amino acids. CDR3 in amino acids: CASSLEGTGVTGNTIYF. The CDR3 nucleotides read TGTGCCAGCAGCTTAGAAGGGACAGGGGTTACTGGAAACACCATATATTTT.

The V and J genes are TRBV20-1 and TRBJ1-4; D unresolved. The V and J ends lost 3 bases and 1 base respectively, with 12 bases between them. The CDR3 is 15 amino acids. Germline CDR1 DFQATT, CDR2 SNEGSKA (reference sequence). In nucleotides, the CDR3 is TGCAGTGCTAGTGGAGGGATCCTAACTAATGAAAAACTGTTTTTT. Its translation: CSASGGILTNEKLFF.

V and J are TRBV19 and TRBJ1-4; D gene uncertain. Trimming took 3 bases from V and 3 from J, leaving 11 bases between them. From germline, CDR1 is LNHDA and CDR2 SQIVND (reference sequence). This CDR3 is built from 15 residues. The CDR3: CASSIGIAANEKLFF. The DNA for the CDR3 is TGTGCCAGTAGTATCGGGATAGCAGCTAATGAAAAACTGTTTTTT.

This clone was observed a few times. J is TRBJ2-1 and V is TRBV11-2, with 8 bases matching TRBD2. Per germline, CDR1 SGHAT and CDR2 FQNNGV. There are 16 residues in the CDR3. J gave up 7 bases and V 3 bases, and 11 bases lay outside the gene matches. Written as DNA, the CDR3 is TGTGCCAGCAGCTTCCAGTCGGGGGGGTTGGTTAATGAGCAGTTCTTC. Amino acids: CASSFQSGGLVNEQFF.

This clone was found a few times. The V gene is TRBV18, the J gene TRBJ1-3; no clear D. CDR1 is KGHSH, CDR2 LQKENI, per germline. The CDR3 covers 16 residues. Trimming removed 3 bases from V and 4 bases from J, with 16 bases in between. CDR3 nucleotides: TGTGCCAGCTCACCCATGACTCCCGCGGGAGGAAACACCATATATTTT. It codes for CASSPMTPAGGNTIYF.

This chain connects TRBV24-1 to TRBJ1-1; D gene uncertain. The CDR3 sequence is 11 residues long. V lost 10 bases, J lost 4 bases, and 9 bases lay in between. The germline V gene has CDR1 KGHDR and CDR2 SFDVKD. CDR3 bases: TGTGCCACTCGTTTCGGCACTGAAGCTTTCTTT. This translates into CATRFGTEAFF.

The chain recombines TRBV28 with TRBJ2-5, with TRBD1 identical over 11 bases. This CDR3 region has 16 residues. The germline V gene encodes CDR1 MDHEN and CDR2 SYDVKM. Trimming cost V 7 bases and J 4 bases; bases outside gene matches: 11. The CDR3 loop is CASTNNRDRGGETQYF. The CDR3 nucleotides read TGTGCCAGCACAAATAACCGGGACAGGGGGGGAGAGACCCAGTACTTC.

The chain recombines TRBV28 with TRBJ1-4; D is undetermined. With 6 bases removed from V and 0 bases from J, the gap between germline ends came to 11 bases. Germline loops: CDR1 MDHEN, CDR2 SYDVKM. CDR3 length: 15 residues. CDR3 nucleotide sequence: TGTGCCAGCAGGAATAGACACGCAACTAATGAAAAACTGTTTTTT. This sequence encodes CASRNRHATNEKLFF.

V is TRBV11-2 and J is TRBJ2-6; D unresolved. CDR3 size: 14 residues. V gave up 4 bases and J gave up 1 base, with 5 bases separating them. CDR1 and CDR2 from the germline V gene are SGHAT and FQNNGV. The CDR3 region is CASSSLSGANVLTF. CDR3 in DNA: TGTGCCAGCAGCTCCCTATCTGGGGCCAACGTCCTGACTTTC.